The 25 T cell receptor beta chains below come from one sample, sequenced in a study of blood T cell repertoires in COVID-19. Assay used: immunoSEQ multiplex PCR; TCRdb lists only in-frame clones, some missing. The sample holds about 160,000 clones, approximately 83% seen once. The specimen sequenced was peripheral blood. The receptors come from a woman aged 55-75 years with acute or convalescent COVID-19.

The genes are TRBV18 and TRBJ1-1, with no clear D. Trimming took 3 bases from V and 6 from J, leaving 14 bases between them. Germline CDR1 and CDR2: KGHSH and LQKENI. The length of the CDR3 is 14 residues. CDR3 residues: CASSPRTPPAEAFF. In nucleotides, the CDR3 is TGTGCCAGCTCACCCCGCACCCCGCCGGCTGAAGCTTTCTTT.

This rearrangement joins TRBV6-2 or TRBV6-3 to TRBJ2-5; no definite D call. Germline V gene lookup returns CDR1 MNHEY and CDR2 SVGEGT. Trimming left V 6 bases short and J 5 bases short, with 7 bases between. This CDR3 has 11 amino acids. CDR3 sequence reads: CASSPPETQYF. CDR3 DNA: TGTGCCAGCAGCCCCCCGGAGACCCAGTACTTC.

This chain connects TRBV19 to TRBJ1-1; D is ambiguous. There are 14 residues in the CDR3. V was pared by 5 bases and J by 8 bases, with 18 bases between. Germline CDR1 LNHDA, CDR2 SQIVND (reference sequence). The CDR3 reads CASSSDRLGLEAFF. The CDR3 DNA reads as TGTGCCAGTAGTTCCGACCGACTAGGGCTAGAAGCTTTCTTT.

The rearrangement joins TRBV6-5 to TRBJ2-7, with 9 bases matching TRBD1. The CDR3 has 13 residues. Looked up from germline, CDR1 is MNHEY and CDR2 is SVGAGI. V was pared by 10 bases and J by 5 bases, with 9 bases of the junction left unmatched. CDR3: CAIPGQGPNEQYF. CDR3 DNA: TGTGCCATTCCGGGACAGGGACCCAACGAGCAGTACTTC.

This clone was picked up a small number of times. The chain combines TRBV5-6 with TRBJ1-4; D gene ambiguous. Trimming removed 2 bases at V and 1 base at J, with 9 bases between. The CDR3 covers 15 residues. Germline V gives CDR1 SGHDT, CDR2 YYEEEE. The CDR3 region has the DNA TGTGCCAGCAGCTTAAGCGGATTAACTAATGAAAAACTGTTTTTT. It encodes CASSLSGLTNEKLFF.

The rearrangement links TRBV5-1 to TRBJ2-5; D perhaps matches TRBD1 (5 bases). Deletions cut 5 bases from V and 2 bases from J, with 7 bases between. The CDR3 spans 12 residues. From germline, CDR1 is SGHRS and CDR2 YFSETQ. For the CDR3, the DNA is TGCGCCAGCAGGACAGCTCAAGAGACCCAGTACTTC. It is translated as CASRTAQETQYF.

This chain links TRBV6-2 or TRBV6-3 with TRBJ2-3; the match to TRBD1 covers 8 bases. The CDR3 has 15 amino acids. Germline CDR1 is MNHEY and CDR2 is SVGEGT. J gave up 6 bases and V 0 bases, and 5 bases lay outside the gene matches. The CDR3 reads CASSYSLNRGDTQYF. The CDR3 DNA reads TGTGCCAGCAGTTACTCGTTAAACAGGGGGGATACGCAGTATTTT.

This clone was counted a single time. This chain uses TRBV27 with TRBJ1-5, with 8 bases lining up with TRBD1. V shed 5 bases and J 1 base; nucleotides not matched to a gene: 7. Germline CDR1 and CDR2: MNHEY and SMNVEV (reference sequence). This CDR3 contains 16 residues. CDR3 amino acids: CASSLQGARSNQPQHF. The CDR3, as DNA: TGTGCCAGCAGTCTCCAGGGGGCGCGGAGCAATCAGCCCCAGCATTTT.

The chain employs TRBV4-1 and TRBJ1-3, with a possible D match to TRBD1 (6 bases). V lost 2 bases to trimming and J lost 0 bases, with 14 bases between them. The germline gives CDR1 MGHRA, CDR2 YSYEKL. The CDR3 has 17 amino acids. This chain's CDR3 is CASSQPMTGRSGNTIYF. DNA for the CDR3: TGCGCCAGCAGCCAACCGATGACAGGCCGCTCTGGAAACACCATATATTTT.

V gene TRBV6-5 combines with J gene TRBJ2-1; possibly TRBD1 for D (6 bases). V was cut by 2 bases and J by 4 bases, with 15 bases left in between. The CDR3 contains 16 residues. CDR1 is MNHEY, CDR2 SVGAGI, per germline. The CDR3 sequence: CASSYSRWQGYNEQFF. The CDR3 DNA reads as TGTGCCAGCAGTTACAGTAGGTGGCAGGGGTACAATGAGCAGTTCTTC.

The V gene is TRBV7-3, the J gene TRBJ2-7; possibly TRBD1 for D (7 bases). Trimming left V 5 bases short and J 7 bases short, with 12 bases between. The CDR3 loop spans 12 amino acids. Germline V CDR1 and CDR2: SGHTA, FQGTGA. The CDR3 loop is CASSPSGGEQYF. Here the CDR3 DNA reads TGTGCCAGCAGCCCTTCAGGGGGGGAGCAGTACTTC.

V gene TRBV19 combines with J gene TRBJ1-4; tentatively, D is TRBD1 (6 bases). CDR3 length: 15 amino acids. Per germline, CDR1 LNHDA and CDR2 SQIVND (reference sequence). V dropped 5 bases and J dropped 3 bases, with 13 bases sitting between them. As DNA, the CDR3 is TGTGCCAGTAGTCTGGGACAACCTCCTAATGAAAAACTGTTTTTT. Amino acids: CASSLGQPPNEKLFF.

V is TRBV5-4 and J is TRBJ2-1, with TRBD1 matching over 9 bases. Trimming took 4 bases from V and 4 from J; bases not matched to a gene: 6. The germline gives CDR1 SGHNT, CDR2 YYREEE (reference sequence). The CDR3 contains 15 residues. The CDR3 bases are TGTGCCAGCAGCGGTGGGACAGGGACATACAATGAGCAGTTCTTC. Protein product: CASSGGTGTYNEQFF.

The chain combines TRBV28 with TRBJ1-6, with TRBD1 identical over 7 bases. Germline V CDR1 and CDR2: MDHEN, SYDVKM. The CDR3 length is 17 residues. The J segment lost 7 bases and the V segment lost 5 bases, leaving 14 bases of the junction unmatched. In DNA form, the CDR3 reads TGTGCCAGCAGTGGGGGGAGCTACAGGGGAGAGAATTCACCCCTCCACTTT. Translation: CASSGGSYRGENSPLHF.

The chain joins TRBV2 to TRBJ1-1; D ambiguous. CDR1 SNHLY and CDR2 FYNNEI come from the germline V gene. The CDR3 consists of 13 residues. Trimming removed 4 bases from V and 3 bases from J, with 9 bases in between. In nucleotides, the CDR3 is TGTGCCAGCAGTGTTGGAGAGGACACTGAAGCTTTCTTT. It encodes CASSVGEDTEAFF.

The chain carries TRBV19 and TRBJ2-7; TRBD2 might be the D (5 bases). Germline V CDR1 and CDR2: LNHDA, SQIVND (reference sequence). The CDR3 has 14 amino acids. V gave up 4 bases and J gave up 0 bases, with 10 bases separating them. CDR3 sequence (DNA): TGTGCCAGTAGTAAGACGGGGAACTCCTACGAGCAGTACTTC. Residues: CASSKTGNSYEQYF.

This chain uses TRBV28 with TRBJ2-5; 7 bases are a match to TRBD1. The CDR3 sequence is 15 residues long. Germline assignment: CDR1 MDHEN and CDR2 SYDVKM. With 5 bases clipped from V and 4 bases from J, the junction kept 10 bases outside the gene matches. The CDR3 DNA reads as TGTGCCAGCAGTCCGACAGGGTTTGGCCTAGAGACCCAGTACTTC. Translation: CASSPTGFGLETQYF.

The V and J genes are TRBV5-1 and TRBJ2-7; 11 positions agree with TRBD2. The CDR3 runs 15 residues. The V segment lost 7 bases and the J segment 3 bases; nucleotides outside the gene matches: 9. The germline gives CDR1 SGHRS, CDR2 YFSETQ. CDR3 sequence: CASGLAGGPNYEQYF. CDR3 DNA: TGCGCCAGCGGATTAGCGGGGGGGCCGAACTACGAGCAGTACTTC. The full variable domain, with the rest looked up from reference TRBV5-1 and TRBJ2-7, is KAGVTQTPRYLIKTRGQQVTLSCSPISGHRSVSWYQQTPGQGLQFLFEYFSETQRNKGNFPGRFSGRQFSNSRSEMNVSTLELGDSALYLCASGLAGGPNYEQYFGPGTRLTVT.

The J gene is TRBJ2-3, the V gene TRBV12-5, with TRBD1 matching 8 bases. CDR1 and CDR2 from the germline V gene are LGHNT and FRNRAP. V lost 6 bases, J lost 5 bases, and 10 bases stayed unmatched. The CDR3 totals 15 residues. CDR3 sequence: CASGLQGAGGDTQYF. The CDR3, as DNA: TGTGCTAGTGGCCTCCAGGGGGCCGGAGGAGATACGCAGTATTTT.

The chain carries TRBV6-5 and TRBJ1-6, with D possibly matching TRBD1 (5 bases). Germline V gene lookup returns CDR1 MNHEY and CDR2 SVGAGI. The germline V and J ends were trimmed by 5 bases and 8 bases, with 13 bases remaining between them. The CDR3 consists of 14 residues. The CDR3 is CASSMTVRDSPLHF. DNA for the CDR3: TGTGCCAGCAGTATGACAGTGAGAGATTCACCCCTCCACTTT.

This chain joins TRBV11-3 and TRBJ2-2, with 13 positions matching TRBD2. Trimming removed 5 bases from V and 1 base from J; junction bases left unmatched: 7. This CDR3 is 18 amino acids long. Germline loops: CDR1 SGHNT, CDR2 YENEEA. CDR3 amino acids: CASSPGLAGEKNTGELFF. CDR3 nucleotide sequence: TGTGCCAGCAGCCCAGGACTAGCGGGGGAGAAGAACACCGGGGAGCTGTTTTTT.

The J gene is TRBJ1-6, the V gene TRBV14; D gene unclear. Per germline, CDR1 SGHDN and CDR2 FVKESK. Trimming shortened V by 0 bases and J by 7 bases, and 10 bases separated the two germline ends. The CDR3 extends over 15 amino acids. The CDR3 nucleotides are TGTGCCAGCAGCCAAGACCTCTCTAGGAATTCACCCCTCCACTTT. Protein: CASSQDLSRNSPLHF.

This clone was counted only a few times. Other DNA sequences from this sample encode an identical CDR3 as well. The chain is built from TRBV11-2 and TRBJ2-7; D uncertain. Germline assignment: CDR1 SGHAT and CDR2 FQNNGV. The V end was cut by 3 bases, the J end by 0 bases, with 6 bases between. The CDR3 length is 13 residues. The CDR3 loop is CASSFGGSYEQYF. The CDR3 region has the DNA TGTGCCAGCAGCTTTGGCGGCTCCTACGAGCAGTACTTC.

The rearrangement joins TRBV5-1 to TRBJ2-1, with a possible D match to TRBD1 (6 bases). Trimming stripped 2 bases from V and 5 bases from J, with 14 bases between. This CDR3 spans 15 amino acids. CDR1 is SGHRS and CDR2 is YFSETQ in the germline V gene. In DNA, the CDR3 is TGCGCCAGCAGCTTCGCAGGGGCCCTGAACAATGAGCAGTTCTTC. Its translation: CASSFAGALNNEQFF.

The chain links TRBV11-3 to TRBJ2-3, with TRBD2 identical over 8 bases. This CDR3 spans 15 amino acids. The germline CDR1 and CDR2 sequences are SGHNT and YENEEA. J lost 3 bases, V lost 4 bases, and 6 bases had no gene match. The CDR3, as DNA: TGTGCCAGCAGCTCTCGGGGGGGCAGTACAGATACGCAGTATTTT. This sequence encodes CASSSRGGSTDTQYF.